These T cell receptor beta chains were read from a single sample in a study of siplizumab effects on memory and regulatory T cells. Profiling relied on immunoSEQ multiplex PCR, and the TCRdb table lists in-frame clones only, not all of them. The repertoire has 45,000 to 50,000 clones, roughly nine tenths of them found once; the top ten carry roughly 0.3%. Sequenced material: naive CD8+ T cells sorted from blood. The receptors derive from a human donor in good health. Both conserved end residues are part of each CDR3. D genes are given only for firm matches. Rows may omit the clone size; those that give it use once, few, many or a size class.

-,few,TRBV7-9,TRBJ1-1,TGTGCCAGCAGCCACAGGGTTCCTGAAGCTTTCTTT,CASSHRVPEAFF
-,-,TRBV6-5,TRBJ2-2,TGTGCCAGCAGTTCAGAATCCCCCGGGGAGCTGTTTTTT,CASSSESPGELFF
TRBD1,-,TRBV19,TRBJ1-1,TGTGCCAGTAGTCATGACAGGGGCGAAGCTTTCTTT,CASSHDRGEAFF
TRBD1,-,TRBV5-6,TRBJ1-2,TGTGCCAGCAGTTGGGGACAGCGATTTGGGGAAGGCTACACCTTC,CASSWGQRFGEGYTF
TRBD2,-,TRBV7-9,TRBJ2-1,TGTGCCAGCAGCGTGGAGCTAGCGGTCCTCTCCTACAATGAGCAGTTCTTC,CASSVELAVLSYNEQFF
-,few,TRBV7-9,TRBJ1-1,TGTGCCAGCAGGGCCTCAGGGGCTGCTGAAGCTTTCTTT,CASRASGAAEAFF
TRBD2,-,TRBV28,TRBJ2-2,TGTGCCAGCAGTTCCAGGGAGACTAGCTACACCGGGGAGCTGTTTTTT,CASSSRETSYTGELFF
-,-,TRBV10-3,TRBJ1-3,TGTGCCATCAGCGCCGACGGAAACTCTGGAAACACCATATATTTT,CAISADGNSGNTIYF
TRBD2,-,TRBV27,TRBJ2-1,TGTGCCAGCAGCGCGGGAGTCTGGGATTATAATGAGCAGTTCTTC,CASSAGVWDYNEQFF
-,-,TRBV7-2,TRBJ1-1,TGTGCCAGCAGCCTCTATAACACTGAAGCTTTCTTT,CASSLYNTEAFF
TRBD1,-,TRBV12-5,TRBJ1-4,TGTGCTAGTGGTATATCCGGGACAGGGGGCGGAATAGACTCTGAAAAACTGTTTTTT,CASGISGTGGGIDSEKLFF
TRBD1,-,TRBV5-1,TRBJ1-1,TGCGCCAGCAGGGCCGGGACAGGGAACAGCGGCACTGAAGCTTTCTTT,CASRAGTGNSGTEAFF
-,-,TRBV5-6,TRBJ2-1,TGTGCCAGCAGCTTGGCCGGAGGCAATGAGCAGTTCTTC,CASSLAGGNEQFF
TRBD2,-,TRBV5-1,TRBJ2-3,TGCGCCAGCAGCTTGGTCGCTAGCGGAGTGGGCACAGATACGCAGTATTTT,CASSLVASGVGTDTQYF
-,-,TRBV5-1,TRBJ1-2,TGCGCCAGCAGCTTGGCCAGAGCTAACTATGGCTACACCTTC,CASSLARANYGYTF
-,-,TRBV6-6,TRBJ2-7,TGTGCCAGCAACCAGGCCGGCTACGAGCAGTACTTC,CASNQAGYEQYF
-,once,TRBV11-3,TRBJ2-2,TGTGCCAGCAGTTCGGAGGGGGGTTTGAACACCGGGGAGCTGTTTTTT,CASSSEGGLNTGELFF
-,-,TRBV6-5,TRBJ2-1,TGTGCCAGCAGTGACAGGAGCTCCTACAATGAGCAGTTCTTC,CASSDRSSYNEQFF
-,few,TRBV6-6,TRBJ1-1,TGTGCCACCGCCCGAGGGACTGAAGCTTTCTTT,CATARGTEAFF
-,once,TRBV7-9,TRBJ1-4,TGTGCCAGCAGCTCAACCCGGGCTGGTGGGCGATGGGAAAAACTGTTTTTT,CASSSTRAGGRWEKLFF
TRBD1,-,TRBV18,TRBJ1-2,TGTGCCAGCTCACCCACGACAGGGGGGTATGGCTACACCTTC,CASSPTTGGYGYTF
-,-,TRBV5-6,TRBJ1-4,TGTGCCAGCAGCCTAGGACAGCCAAATGAAAAACTGTTTTTT,CASSLGQPNEKLFF
TRBD1,-,TRBV10-2,TRBJ1-2,TGCGCCAGCAGCGTGGACAGGGGGCGCTCAGCTAACTATGGCTACACCTTC,CASSVDRGRSANYGYTF
-,-,TRBV4-1,TRBJ1-2,TGCGCCAGCAGCCCCGACGAGGGACGTAATCCGTGGGACTACACCTTC,CASSPDEGRNPWDYTF
-,-,TRBV5-6,TRBJ1-2,TGTGCCAGCAGCCAAGCCCCAGGTGGCTACACCTTC,CASSQAPGGYTF
-,-,TRBV7-8,TRBJ2-6,TGTGCCAGCAGCTCATCCTTTTCTGGGGCCAACGTCCTGACTTTC,CASSSSFSGANVLTF
-,-,TRBV19,TRBJ1-5,TGTGCCAGTAGTATGGCTGAGGACTACAATCAGCCCCAGCATTTT,CASSMAEDYNQPQHF
-,-,TRBV7-9,TRBJ1-2,TGTGCCAGCAGCCTCTTGGGGCAGTACACCTTC,CASSLLGQYTF